Detailed here is one T cell receptor (beta chain). The sample is drawn from a study of cytomegalovirus exposure and HLA in healthy donors. Primers for the PCR totalled 60 Vbeta and 13 Jbeta. The method was immunoSEQ multiplex PCR; TCRdb's version includes in-frame clones alone and lacks a portion of them. Of about 140,000 clones listed, around 79% are singletons. The CDR3 has 18 residues. The J segment lost 3 bases and the V segment lost 0 bases, leaving 13 bases of the junction unmatched. CDR1 is WNHNN and CDR2 is SYGVQD in the germline V gene (reference sequence). V is TRBV10-1 and J is TRBJ2-7, with TRBD2 identical over 8 bases. This clonotype originated in a man in his forties in good health and CMV-seropositive. The sequencing sample was made of PBMCs. The CDR3 region has the DNA TGCGCCAGCAGTGAGTCGATGGACGGGAGGGCCCAAGGCTACGAGCAGTACTTC. Translating gives CASSESMDGRAQGYEQYF.